Listed here are 27 T cell receptor beta chains from one sample, sequenced in a study of molecular identifiers for immune sequencing clone quantification. TCRdb reprocessed the PCR reads with MiXCR, giving one entry per CDR3 protein. The sample includes fewer than 25,000 distinct CDR3 sequences, roughly 22% of them seen just once. The sequenced material came from naive CD8+ T cells from blood, with Jurkat cell RNA spiked in. The subset denotes: FACS-sorted CD8+CD4-CCR7+CD45RA+ naive T cells. The receptors were gathered from a human donor in good health. Some libraries in this study had Jurkat cell RNA spiked in.

Regarding this clonotype: A clone one base away is much larger, so this may be a read error. V gene TRBV3-1 combines with J gene TRBJ2-5; the match to TRBD1 covers 7 bases. The CDR3 spans 15 residues. Germline V gives CDR1 LGHDT, CDR2 YNNKEL (reference sequence). Trimming cost V 4 bases and J 1 base; bases outside gene matches: 6. CDR3 sequence (DNA): TGTGCCAGCAGCCCCCCCCGGGACAGCCAAGAGACCCAGTACTTC. Amino acids: CASSPPRDSQETQYF.

With respect to this clonotype: The junction departs from the called germline gene at one end, perhaps through a read error. This chain joins TRBV5-8 and TRBJ1-5, with 9 bases fitting TRBD1. The CDR3 totals 19 residues. CDR1 SGHTS and CDR2 YDEGEE come from the germline V gene. The DNA of the CDR3 is TGTGCCAGCAGCTTGGAACCCGGGACAGGGACCCCTAGCAATCAGTCCCAGCATTTT. It translates to CASSLEPGTGTPSNQSQHF.

Concerning this clonotype: A much larger clone differs from this one at a single base, so this may be a read error. The chain recombines TRBV7-9 with TRBJ2-7; D gene unclear. Germline CDR1 SEHNR, CDR2 FQNEAQ (reference sequence). The CDR3 runs 16 residues. The CDR3 loop reads CASSLYPKGRNYEQHF. In DNA, the CDR3 is TGTGCCAGCAGCTTATACCCAAAAGGACGCAACTACGAGCAGCACTTC.

This sequence joins TRBV7-2 and TRBJ2-5; TRBD2 aligns across 10 bases. V shed 7 bases and J 5 bases; nucleotides not matched to a gene: 4. The CDR3 is 13 residues long. Germline CDR1 SGHTA, CDR2 FQGNSA. Here the CDR3 reads CASILAGLETQYF. CDR3 sequence (DNA): TGTGCCAGCATACTAGCGGGACTGGAGACCCAGTACTTC. Full variable domain (remainder filled in from reference TRBV7-2 and TRBJ2-5): GAGVSQSPSNKVTEKGKDVELRCDPISGHTALYWYRQSLGQGLEFLIYFQGNSAPDKSGLPSDRFSAERTGGSVSTLTIQRTQQEDSAVYLCASILAGLETQYFGPGTRLLVL.

This clonotype was seen repeatedly, ten times or more. The CDR3: CASSFGTGYEQYF. The CDR3 coding sequence is TGTGCCAGCAGCTTCGGGACAGGCTACGAGCAGTACTTC. This chain links TRBV12-3 or TRBV12-4 with TRBJ2-7; 8 bases are shared with TRBD1. This CDR3 contains 13 residues. V lost 6 bases and J lost 3; bases outside the gene matches: 4.

This chain uses TRBV12-3 or TRBV12-4 with TRBJ2-7; weak D call: TRBD1 (5 bases). This CDR3 has 14 amino acids. V was cut by 3 bases and J by 2 bases, with 11 bases left in between. CDR3: CASSFSTGTYEQYF. CDR3 bases: TGTGCCAGCAGTTTTTCTACAGGTACCTACGAGCAGTACTTC.

V usage is TRBV28 and J usage is TRBJ1-1; D call uncertain. Germline V gene sequence: CDR1 MDHEN, CDR2 SYDVKM. Trimming took 3 bases from V and 5 from J, leaving 10 bases between them. The CDR3 is 13 residues long. CDR3 bases: TGTGCCAGCAGTTTTGGGAGGTGGACTGAAGCTTTCTTT. Translated, it gives CASSFGRWTEAFF.

There are many counts of this clonotype. This chain connects TRBV18 to TRBJ1-5; D uncertain. CDR1 is KGHSH, CDR2 LQKENI, per germline. The V gene lost 4 bases and the J gene lost 1 base, with 8 bases spanning the gap. The CDR3 extends over 14 amino acids. The CDR3 DNA reads TGTGCCAGCTCACAAGAGAGAAGCAATCAGCCCCAGCATTTT. Translation: CASSQERSNQPQHF.

Comments on this clonotype: One junction end disagrees with the germline gene, perhaps due to a read error. The genes are TRBV20-1 and TRBJ2-1; either TRBD1 or TRBD2 may fit D (5 bases each). The V gene's germline CDR1 is DFQATT and CDR2 SNEGSKA (reference sequence). CDR3 length: 16 amino acids. The CDR3 DNA reads as TGCAGTGTTAGAGATCTTGGGGACGCCGGTAGGGATGAGCAGTTCTTC. Residues: CSVRDLGDAGRDEQFF.

This clonotype was found a few times. This CDR3 reads CASSLGYSYNEQFF. The CDR3 DNA reads TGTGCCAGCAGCTTAGGGTACTCCTACAATGAGCAGTTCTTC. The chain joins TRBV7-6 to TRBJ2-1; D is unresolved. This CDR3 comprises 14 residues. Germline V CDR1 and CDR2: SGHVS, FNYEAQ. V was trimmed by 1 base and J by 0 bases, leaving 4 bases between them. The whole variable domain, remainder taken from reference TRBV7-6 and TRBJ2-1, is GAGVSQSPRYKVTKRGQDVALRCDPISGHVSLYWYRQALGQGPEFLTYFNYEAQQDKSGLPNDRFSAERPEGSISTLTIQRTEQRDSAMYRCASSLGYSYNEQFFGPGTRLTVL.

This clonotype occurred many times. The chain combines TRBV6-2 or TRBV6-3 with TRBJ2-1, with 9 bases aligning to TRBD1. The germline V gene has CDR1 MNHEY and CDR2 SVGEGT. CDR3 length equals 14 residues. The ends lost 2 bases at V and 8 bases at J; junction bases unmatched: 4. The CDR3 nucleotides read TGTGCCAGCAGTTACGAAACAGGGGGCGATGAGCAGTTCTTC. Encoded protein: CASSYETGGDEQFF.

This clonotype was observed at least ten times. The gene calls are TRBV4-3 and TRBJ1-6; 9 bases are shared with TRBD1. With 5 bases clipped from V and 8 bases from J, the junction kept 7 bases outside the gene matches. The CDR3 is 15 residues long. The germline V gene encodes CDR1 LGHNA and CDR2 YSLEER. For the CDR3, the DNA is TGCGCCAGCAGCGGAGGGACAGGGAGATATTCACCCCTCCACTTT. Translated: CASSGGTGRYSPLHF.

This clonotype was observed at least ten times. The rearrangement uses TRBV28 and TRBJ2-7, with D possibly TRBD2 on 6 matching bases. This CDR3 contains 14 residues. From germline, CDR1 is MDHEN and CDR2 SYDVKM. V was trimmed by 7 bases and J by 2 bases, leaving 15 bases between them. The DNA of the CDR3 is TGTGCCAGCACCTCTTGGGGGGAAGCCTACGAGCAGTACTTC. It yields the protein CASTSWGEAYEQYF.

This clonotype showed up many times. The gene calls are TRBV13 and TRBJ2-5; perhaps D is TRBD1 or TRBD2 (5 bases each). This CDR3 is built from 14 residues. CDR1 is PRHDT, CDR2 FYEKMQ, per germline (reference sequence). With 3 bases removed from V and 7 bases from J, the gap between germline ends came to 15 bases. The DNA for the CDR3 is TGTGCCAGCAGCTTGAGGGGTGGGCTGAGGACCCAGTACTTC. The encoded protein is CASSLRGGLRTQYF.

Comments on this clonotype: A single base separates this from a much larger clone, so it may be a read error. The genes are TRBV12-3 or TRBV12-4 and TRBJ2-7; possible D gene TRBD2, 7 bases. The CDR3 contains 13 residues. Trimming pared 7 bases from V and 6 bases from J, leaving 16 bases between. The CDR3 spells CASNLGGPGEQYF. In nucleotides, the CDR3 is TGTGCCAGCAATTTGGGGGGGCCCGGCGAGCAGTACTTC.

This clonotype has ten or more counts. This rearrangement joins TRBV7-9 to TRBJ2-1; weak D call: TRBD1 (6 bases). The CDR3 sequence is 16 residues long. V was shortened by 0 bases and J by 3 bases, with 12 bases between the two germline ends. Germline loops: CDR1 SEHNR, CDR2 FQNEAQ (reference sequence). DNA of the CDR3: TGTGCCAGCAGCTTAGCCAGGGGCAGAGACTACAATGAGCAGTTCTTC. It is translated as CASSLARGRDYNEQFF.

This clonotype was counted a few times. The chain joins TRBV3-1 to TRBJ2-7; D call uncertain. Per germline, CDR1 LGHDT and CDR2 YNNKEL (reference sequence). CDR3 size: 17 residues. Trimming pared 0 bases from V and 2 bases from J, leaving 17 bases between. DNA of the CDR3: TGTGCCAGCAGCCAAGATATGGGTCGGGCCGACCCCTACGAGCAGTACTTC. Its translation is CASSQDMGRADPYEQYF.

This clonotype was detected many times. V is TRBV13 and J is TRBJ2-7, with 10 bases identical to TRBD1. The CDR3 extends over 17 amino acids. V lost 3 bases and J lost 5; bases outside the gene matches: 13. Germline CDR1 is PRHDT and CDR2 is FYEKMQ (reference sequence). The CDR3 loop is CASSFGSPGTGANEQYF. CDR3 DNA sequence: TGTGCCAGCAGCTTCGGGTCCCCCGGGACAGGGGCCAACGAGCAGTACTTC.

The J gene is TRBJ2-7, the V gene TRBV9, with TRBD1 identical over 8 bases. Germline V lookup: CDR1 SGDLS, CDR2 YYNGEE. Trimming at V came to 3 bases and at J to 5 bases, leaving 4 bases not matched to a gene. CDR3 length: 13 amino acids. The CDR3 sequence: CASSGGQGNEQYF. CDR3 DNA: TGTGCCAGCAGCGGCGGACAGGGTAACGAGCAGTACTTC.

This clonotype has at least ten counts. The chain combines TRBV9 with TRBJ2-5, with a tentative D call TRBD2 (5 bases). Germline V gene data show CDR1 as SGDLS and CDR2 as YYNGEE. The CDR3 consists of 15 residues. V dropped 0 bases and J dropped 1 base, with 10 bases sitting between them. The CDR3 coding sequence is TGTGCCAGCAGCGTAGCGGGATCGCCCCAAGAGACCCAGTACTTC. Protein sequence: CASSVAGSPQETQYF.

This clonotype is categorized as medium-sized. V and J are TRBV29-1 and TRBJ2-5; TRBD2 agrees at 7 bases. The V and J ends lost 6 bases and 1 base, in that order; junction bases with no gene match: 5. Germline CDR1 and CDR2: SQVTM and ANQGSEA. This CDR3 spans 13 amino acids. CDR3 nucleotide sequence: TGCAGCGTAGCGGGACGCCGCCAAGAGACCCAGTACTTC. It translates to CSVAGRRQETQYF.

In its sample, this clonotype was seen many times. The V and J genes are TRBV20-1 and TRBJ2-1, with D hard to call. CDR1 and CDR2 from the germline V gene are DFQATT and SNEGSKA (reference sequence). The CDR3 loop spans 9 amino acids. The CDR3: CSLRAEQFF. The CDR3 DNA reads TGCAGCCTCCGGGCTGAGCAGTTCTTC.

This clonotype has more than one count but fewer than ten. The V call is TRBV11-2, the J call TRBJ1-6; D gene ambiguous. This CDR3 comprises 11 residues. Germline lookup yields CDR1 SGHAT and CDR2 FQNNGV. Trimming left V 3 bases short and J 10 bases short, with 4 bases between. The CDR3 DNA follows: TGTGCCAGCAGCTTCGGCTCACCCCTCCACTTT. This translates into CASSFGSPLHF.

This clonotype appeared many times. This chain connects TRBV6-2 or TRBV6-3 to TRBJ1-2, with 7 bases that match TRBD1. V gave up 7 bases and J gave up 2 bases; unmatched junction bases: 16. Per the germline V gene, CDR1 is MNHEY and CDR2 is SVGEGT. This CDR3 is built from 17 residues. The CDR3: CASTKGTVYLKNYGYTF. CDR3 nucleotide sequence: TGTGCCAGCACGAAAGGGACAGTATATTTAAAGAACTATGGCTACACCTTC.

This chain joins TRBV14 and TRBJ2-7, with D hard to call. The V end lost 0 bases, the J end lost 2 bases, and 14 bases lay between the germline ends. The length of the CDR3 is 16 residues. Germline-derived CDR1 and CDR2 are SGHDN and FVKESK. This chain's CDR3 is CASSQESHKWPYEQYF. The CDR3 DNA is TGTGCCAGCAGCCAAGAGTCCCACAAATGGCCCTACGAGCAGTACTTC.

This clonotype was found a few times. The rearrangement uses TRBV13 and TRBJ2-1; the match to TRBD2 covers 14 bases. V gave up 4 bases and J gave up 5 bases; unmatched junction bases: 7. CDR1 is PRHDT, CDR2 FYEKMQ, per germline (reference sequence). This CDR3 comprises 17 residues. The CDR3 loop reads CASSSGLAGGMNNEQFF. The CDR3 DNA is TGTGCCAGCAGCTCAGGACTAGCGGGAGGAATGAACAATGAGCAGTTCTTC.

This clonotype rates as medium-sized (0.01 to 0.1%). The rearrangement links TRBV7-9 to TRBJ2-3; D is perhaps TRBD1 or TRBD2 (6 bases each). The V and J ends lost 4 bases and 0 bases respectively, with 14 bases between them. The CDR3 extends over 16 amino acids. CDR1 and CDR2 from the germline V gene are SEHNR and FQNEAQ (reference sequence). Written as DNA, the CDR3 is TGTGCCAGCAGCTCCGCACGGGGGCCTAGCACAGATACGCAGTATTTT. It is translated as CASSSARGPSTDTQYF.